This T cell receptor beta chain was sequenced during a study of T cells in Graves' hyperthyroidism and ophthalmopathy. Reasons for excluding patients were uncontrolled infection, other autoimmune disease, pregnancy or lactation. RNA transcripts provided the source from which TCR beta CDR3 regions were amplified. The HTBI set primed first-round TCR CDR3 RT-PCR. TCRdb redid the calling of the multiplex PCR reads with MiXCR, one entry per CDR3 protein. This table holds approximately 48,000 distinct CDR3 sequences, around half found once. Overall study results and limits: Within blood appeared most thyroid clonotypes that had expanded above 0.001. Before onset, by a median of around 6.1 months, the model predicted ophthalmopathy.

Germline CDR1 SEHNR, CDR2 FQNEAQ (reference sequence). J was trimmed by 2 bases and V by 7 bases; bases with no gene match: 5. The CDR3 covers 15 residues. As for this clonotype: Its target is unknown.

The origin of this receptor is a woman aged 45 to 65 with Graves' hyperthyroidism. The chain employs TRBV7-9 and TRBJ2-6, with 7 bases lining up with TRBD1. Sequences were obtained from peripheral blood or thyroid tissue (not recorded which). The chain's CDR3 is CASIARGTGANVLTF. Written as DNA, the CDR3 is TGTGCCAGCATAGCCAGGGGGACTGGGGCCAACGTCCTGACTTTC.